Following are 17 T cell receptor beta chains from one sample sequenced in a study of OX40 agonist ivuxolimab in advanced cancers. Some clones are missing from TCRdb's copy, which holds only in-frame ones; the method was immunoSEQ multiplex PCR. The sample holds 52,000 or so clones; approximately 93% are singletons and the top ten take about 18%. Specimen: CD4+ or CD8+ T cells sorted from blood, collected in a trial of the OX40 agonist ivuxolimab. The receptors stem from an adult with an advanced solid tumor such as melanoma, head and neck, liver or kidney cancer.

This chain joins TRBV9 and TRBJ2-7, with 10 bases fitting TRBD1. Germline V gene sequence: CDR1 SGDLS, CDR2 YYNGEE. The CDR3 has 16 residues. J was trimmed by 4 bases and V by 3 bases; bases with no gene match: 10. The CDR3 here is CASSEGGTGESYEQYF. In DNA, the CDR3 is TGTGCCAGCAGCGAAGGGGGGACAGGGGAGTCTTACGAGCAGTACTTC.

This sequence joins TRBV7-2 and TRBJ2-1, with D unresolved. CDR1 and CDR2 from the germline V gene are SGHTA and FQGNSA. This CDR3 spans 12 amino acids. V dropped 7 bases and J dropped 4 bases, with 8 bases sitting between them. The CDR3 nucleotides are TGTGCCAGCACCGTGGGGTACAATGAGCAGTTCTTC. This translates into CASTVGYNEQFF.

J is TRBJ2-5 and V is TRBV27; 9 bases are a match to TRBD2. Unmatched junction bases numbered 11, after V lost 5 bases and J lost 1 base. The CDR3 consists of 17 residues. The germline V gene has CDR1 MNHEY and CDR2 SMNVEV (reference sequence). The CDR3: CASSTPSTSGPQETQYF. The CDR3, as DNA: TGTGCCAGCAGTACTCCGTCTACTAGCGGGCCCCAAGAGACCCAGTACTTC.

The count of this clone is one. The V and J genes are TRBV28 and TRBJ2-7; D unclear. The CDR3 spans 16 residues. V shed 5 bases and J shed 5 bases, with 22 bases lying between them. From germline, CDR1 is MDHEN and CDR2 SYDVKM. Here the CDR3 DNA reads TGTGCCAGCAGTCCGCACTACCAAGCTCAGGAGAACGAGCAGTACTTC. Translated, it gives CASSPHYQAQENEQYF.

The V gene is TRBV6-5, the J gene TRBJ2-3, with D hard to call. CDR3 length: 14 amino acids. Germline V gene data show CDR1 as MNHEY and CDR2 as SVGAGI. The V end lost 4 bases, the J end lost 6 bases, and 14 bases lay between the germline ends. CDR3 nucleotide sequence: TGTGCCAGCAGTTCCGCCGTCGCTTGGGATACGCAGTATTTT. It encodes CASSSAVAWDTQYF.

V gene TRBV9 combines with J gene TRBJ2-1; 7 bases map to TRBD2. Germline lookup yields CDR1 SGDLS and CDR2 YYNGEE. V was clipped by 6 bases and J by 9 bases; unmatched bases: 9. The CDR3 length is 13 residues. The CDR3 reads CASTLGTTGEQFF. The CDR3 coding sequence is TGTGCCAGCACCCTAGGGACTACGGGTGAGCAGTTCTTC.

CDR3 sequence: CASSPGLGGAYEQYF. For the CDR3, the DNA is TGTGCCAGCAGCCCCGGCTTGGGAGGGGCGTACGAGCAGTACTTC. The chain carries TRBV7-3 and TRBJ2-7, with 7 positions matching TRBD2. J gave up 4 bases and V 5 bases, and 11 bases lay outside the gene matches. Germline loops: CDR1 SGHTA, CDR2 FQGTGA. This CDR3 is 15 amino acids long.

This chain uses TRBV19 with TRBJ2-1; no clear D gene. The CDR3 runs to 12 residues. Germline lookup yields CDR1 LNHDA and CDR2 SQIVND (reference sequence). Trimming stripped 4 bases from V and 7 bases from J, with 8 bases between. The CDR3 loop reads CASSTGLNEQFF. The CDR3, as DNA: TGTGCCAGTAGTACGGGCCTTAATGAGCAGTTCTTC.

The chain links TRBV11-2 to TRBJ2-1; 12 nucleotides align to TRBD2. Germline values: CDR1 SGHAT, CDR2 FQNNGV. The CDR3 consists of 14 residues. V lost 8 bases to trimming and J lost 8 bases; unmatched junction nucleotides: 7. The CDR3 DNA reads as TGTGCCAGCCTTCTAGCGGGAGGGATACATGAGCAGTTCTTC. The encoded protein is CASLLAGGIHEQFF.

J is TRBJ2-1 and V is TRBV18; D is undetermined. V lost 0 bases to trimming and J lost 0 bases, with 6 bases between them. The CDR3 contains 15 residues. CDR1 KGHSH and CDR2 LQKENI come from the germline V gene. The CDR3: CASSPPQDSYNEQFF. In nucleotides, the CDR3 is TGTGCCAGCTCACCACCGCAGGACTCCTACAATGAGCAGTTCTTC.

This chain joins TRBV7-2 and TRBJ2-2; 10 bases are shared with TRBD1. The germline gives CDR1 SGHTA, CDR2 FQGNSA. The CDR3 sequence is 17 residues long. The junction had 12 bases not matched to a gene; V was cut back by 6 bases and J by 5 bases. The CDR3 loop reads CASSPQPGQGFTGELFF. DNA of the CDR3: TGTGCCAGCAGTCCTCAGCCGGGACAGGGGTTTACCGGGGAGCTGTTTTTT.

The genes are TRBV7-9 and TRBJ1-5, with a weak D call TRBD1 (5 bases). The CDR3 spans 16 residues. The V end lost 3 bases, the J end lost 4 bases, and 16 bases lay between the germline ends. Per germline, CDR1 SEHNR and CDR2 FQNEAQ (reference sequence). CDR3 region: CASSLGEGRGNQPQHF. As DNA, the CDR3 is TGTGCCAGCAGCTTGGGAGAAGGTCGGGGGAATCAGCCCCAGCATTTT. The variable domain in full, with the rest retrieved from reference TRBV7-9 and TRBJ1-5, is DTGVSQNPRHKITKRGQNVTFRCDPISEHNRLYWYRQTLGQGPEFLTYFQNEAQLEKSRLLSDRFSAERPKGSFSTLEIQRTEQGDSAMYLCASSLGEGRGNQPQHFGDGTRLSIL.

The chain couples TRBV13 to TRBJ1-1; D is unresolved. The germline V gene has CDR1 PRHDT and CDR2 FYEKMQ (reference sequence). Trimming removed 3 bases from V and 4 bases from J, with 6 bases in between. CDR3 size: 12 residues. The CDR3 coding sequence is TGTGCCAGCAGCTTTCCGGGCACTGAAGCTTTCTTT. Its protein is CASSFPGTEAFF.

CDR3 sequence: CASSKLAVAYEQYF. For the CDR3, the DNA is TGTGCCAGCAGCAAACTAGCGGTGGCATACGAGCAGTACTTC. The chain uses TRBV27 and TRBJ2-7, with TRBD2 matching over 8 bases. Germline CDR1 reads MNHEY; CDR2 reads SMNVEV (reference sequence). V lost 6 bases and J lost 4; bases outside the gene matches: 8. The CDR3 extends over 14 amino acids.

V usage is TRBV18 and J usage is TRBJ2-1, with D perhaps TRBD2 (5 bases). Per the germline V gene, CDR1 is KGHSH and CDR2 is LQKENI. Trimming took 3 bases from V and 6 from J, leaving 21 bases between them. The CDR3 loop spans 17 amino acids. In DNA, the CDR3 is TGTGCCAGCTCACCGCTACCGCCCGGACCTAGCAGCAATGAGCAGTTCTTC. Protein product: CASSPLPPGPSSNEQFF.

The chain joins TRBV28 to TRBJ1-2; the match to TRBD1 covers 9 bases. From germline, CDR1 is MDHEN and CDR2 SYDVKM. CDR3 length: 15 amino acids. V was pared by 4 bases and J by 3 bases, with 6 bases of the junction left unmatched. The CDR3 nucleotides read TGTGCCAGCAGTTCCTGGACAGGGGTTTACTATGGCTACACCTTC. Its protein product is CASSSWTGVYYGYTF.

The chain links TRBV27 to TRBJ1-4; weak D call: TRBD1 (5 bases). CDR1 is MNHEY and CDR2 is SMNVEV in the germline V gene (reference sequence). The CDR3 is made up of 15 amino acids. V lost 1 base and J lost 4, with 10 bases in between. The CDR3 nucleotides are TGTGCCAGCAGTTTATATCGACAGCTTAATGAAAAACTGTTTTTT. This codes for CASSLYRQLNEKLFF.